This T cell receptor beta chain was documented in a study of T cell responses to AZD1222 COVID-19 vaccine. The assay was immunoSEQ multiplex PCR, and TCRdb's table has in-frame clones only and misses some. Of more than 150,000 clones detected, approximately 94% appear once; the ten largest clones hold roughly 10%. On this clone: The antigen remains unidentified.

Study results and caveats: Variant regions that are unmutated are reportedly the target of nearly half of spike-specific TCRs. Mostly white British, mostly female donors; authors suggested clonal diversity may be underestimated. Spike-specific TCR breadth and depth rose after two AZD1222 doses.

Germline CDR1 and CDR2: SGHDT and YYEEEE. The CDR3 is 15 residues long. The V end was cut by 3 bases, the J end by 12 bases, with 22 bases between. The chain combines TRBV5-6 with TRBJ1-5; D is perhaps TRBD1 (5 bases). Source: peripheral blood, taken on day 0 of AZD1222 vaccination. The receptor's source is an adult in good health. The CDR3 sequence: CASSSRQGDLLVQHF. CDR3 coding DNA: TGTGCCAGCAGCTCCCGGCAGGGTGACCTCCTGGTCCAGCATTTT.